The subject of this entry is one TCR beta chain. The antigen is not known. The data belong to a study of shared clonotypes between healthy human individuals. Notes on the study in general: Among several donors, approximately 5.4% of naive CD4 clonotypes were found in common.

This CDR3 contains 14 residues. Trimming cost V 7 bases and J 7 bases; bases outside gene matches: 11. CDR1 is MNHNS and CDR2 is SASEGT in the germline V gene. The protocol was immunoSEQ multiplex PCR, while the TCRdb copy is restricted to in-frame clones and leaves out a portion. This sample yields roughly 1,600,000 clones, of which 97% to 99% are seen a single time; approximately 0.4% belongs to the top ten. The chain joins TRBV6-1 to TRBJ2-7; 9 positions match TRBD2. Material: naive CD4+ T cells sorted from blood. Subset specified: CD45RA+ positively selected. The sequence was collected from a man younger than 45 in good health. CDR3 protein: CASTHGGRAEEQYF. The DNA of the CDR3 is TGTGCCAGCACCCACGGCGGGAGGGCGGAAGAGCAGTACTTC.